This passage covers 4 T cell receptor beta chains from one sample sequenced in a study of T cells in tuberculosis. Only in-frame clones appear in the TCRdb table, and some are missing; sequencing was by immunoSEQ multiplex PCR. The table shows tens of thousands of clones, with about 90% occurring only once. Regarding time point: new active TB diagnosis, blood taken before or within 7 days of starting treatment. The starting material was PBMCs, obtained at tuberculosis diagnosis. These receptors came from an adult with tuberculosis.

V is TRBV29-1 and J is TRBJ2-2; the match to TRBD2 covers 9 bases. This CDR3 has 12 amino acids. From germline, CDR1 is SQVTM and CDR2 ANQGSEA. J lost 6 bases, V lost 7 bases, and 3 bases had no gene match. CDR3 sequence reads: CSAERGAGELFF. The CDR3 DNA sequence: TGCAGCGCCGAGCGGGGGGCCGGGGAGCTGTTTTTT.

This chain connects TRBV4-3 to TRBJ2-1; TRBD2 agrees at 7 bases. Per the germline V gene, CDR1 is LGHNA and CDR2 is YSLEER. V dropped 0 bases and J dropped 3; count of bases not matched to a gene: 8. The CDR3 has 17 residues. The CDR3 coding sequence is TGCGCCAGCAGCCAAGATCTGGGCGGGAGTGTCTACAATGAGCAGTTCTTC. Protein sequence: CASSQDLGGSVYNEQFF.

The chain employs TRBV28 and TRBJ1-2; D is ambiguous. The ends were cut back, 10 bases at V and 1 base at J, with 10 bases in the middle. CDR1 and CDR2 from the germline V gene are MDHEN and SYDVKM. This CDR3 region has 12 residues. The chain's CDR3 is CAIGSYNYGYTF. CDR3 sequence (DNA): TGTGCCATCGGGTCCTATAACTATGGCTACACCTTC.

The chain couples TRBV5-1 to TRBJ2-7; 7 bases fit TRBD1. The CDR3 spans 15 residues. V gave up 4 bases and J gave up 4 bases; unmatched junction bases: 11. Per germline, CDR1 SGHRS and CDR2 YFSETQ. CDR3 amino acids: CASSPGTVLGYEQYF. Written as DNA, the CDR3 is TGCGCCAGCAGCCCCGGGACAGTATTAGGGTACGAGCAGTACTTC.